These T cell receptor beta chains were read from a single sample in a study of cytotoxic CD8 clonotypes in ibrutinib-treated CLL. Assay: immunoSEQ multiplex PCR; the TCRdb copy retains only in-frame clones and omits some. The sample lists 150,000 to 200,000 clones, more than 80% occurring once. The sequencing here drew on PBMCs, taken after 24 months of ibrutinib treatment. These receptors all come from a human donor with chronic lymphocytic leukemia. The CDR3 runs from the conserved cysteine through the conserved F or W. A D gene is named only where the DNA matches it firmly. Clone size, where shown, is once, few, many, or a class for clones that have expanded.

TRBJ2-5 | TRBV18 | once | TRBD1 | CASSPGQGETQYF | TGTGCCAGCTCGCCGGGACAGGGTGAGACCCAGTACTTC
TRBJ2-7 | TRBV2 | - | TRBD1 | CASSEPTGQGGIYEQYF | TGTGCCAGCAGTGAACCCACTGGACAGGGGGGTATCTACGAGCAGTACTTC
TRBJ1-5 | TRBV7-2 | - | - | CASSLWGAGNQPQHF | TGTGCCAGCAGCTTATGGGGGGCGGGCAATCAGCCCCAGCATTTT
TRBJ1-2 | TRBV27 | - | TRBD1 | CASSFDRGKEGYTF | TGTGCCAGCAGTTTCGACAGGGGGAAAGAGGGCTACACCTTC
TRBJ1-1 | TRBV2 | - | - | CASSELGKTEAFF | TGTGCCAGCAGTGAACTTGGAAAGACTGAAGCTTTCTTT
TRBJ2-6 | TRBV6-5 | - | - | CASSYSGANVLTF | TGTGCCAGCAGTTATAGTGGGGCCAACGTCCTGACTTTC
TRBJ2-5 | TRBV7-2 | - | - | CASSSYRVSRETQYF | TGTGCCAGCAGCAGTTACAGGGTATCGCGGGAGACCCAGTACTTC
TRBJ1-1 | TRBV19 | few | - | CASRGGSEAFF | TGTGCCAGTAGGGGAGGCAGTGAAGCTTTCTTT
TRBJ1-2 | TRBV5-6 | - | - | CASSLRGYNYGYTF | TGTGCCAGCAGCTTGAGGGGTTATAACTATGGCTACACCTTC
TRBJ1-4 | TRBV5-1 | few | - | CASSTGRGNEKLFF | TGCGCCAGCAGCACGGGGCGAGGTAATGAAAAACTGTTTTTT
TRBJ2-7 | TRBV5-5 | - | - | CASRRGLYEQYF | TGTGCCAGCAGGAGAGGGTTATACGAGCAGTACTTC
TRBJ1-3 | TRBV2 | - | - | CASSPLGNTIYF | TGTGCCAGCAGTCCGCTCGGAAACACCATATATTTT
TRBJ1-2 | TRBV29-1 | - | - | CSGAQGSYGYTF | TGCAGCGGCGCACAGGGTTCCTATGGCTACACCTTC
TRBJ2-3 | TRBV9 | - | TRBD2 | CASSATSTTDTQYF | TGTGCCAGCAGCGCGACTAGCACCACAGATACGCAGTATTTT
TRBJ2-5 | TRBV7-2 | - | - | CASSLGEGVRVPETQYF | TGTGCCAGCAGCTTAGGGGAGGGGGTGAGGGTCCCAGAGACCCAGTACTTC
TRBJ2-2 | TRBV5-1 | - | - | CASSLAGNYHTGELFF | TGCGCCAGCAGCTTGGCCGGGAATTACCACACCGGGGAGCTGTTTTTT
TRBJ2-2 | TRBV19 | - | TRBD1 | CASSIVGAGGTGELFF | TGTGCCAGTAGTATAGTGGGTGCAGGGGGTACCGGGGAGCTGTTTTTT
TRBJ2-7 | TRBV4-3 | - | TRBD1 | CASSQDRDSYEQYF | TGCGCCAGCAGCCAAGACCGGGACAGCTACGAGCAGTACTTC
TRBJ2-3 | TRBV25-1 | once | - | CASSEYGSTDTQYF | TGTGCCAGCAGTGAATATGGCTCCACAGATACGCAGTATTTT
TRBJ2-5 | TRBV30 | - | - | CAWRRGVMSQYF | TGTGCCTGGAGAAGGGGAGTTATGTCCCAGTACTTC
TRBJ2-3 | TRBV29-1 | - | TRBD2 | CSVEYLAGGSDTQYF | TGCAGCGTTGAGTATCTAGCGGGAGGTTCGGATACGCAGTATTTT
TRBJ1-6 | TRBV7-9 | - | TRBD1 | CASRGDRVVSPLHF | TGTGCCAGCAGGGGGGACAGGGTCGTATCACCCCTCCACTTT
TRBJ1-1 | TRBV27 | - | TRBD1 | CASSLSGTANTEAFF | TGTGCCAGCAGTTTATCAGGGACAGCGAACACTGAAGCTTTCTTT
TRBJ1-1 | TRBV7-9 | many | - | CASSSPGTPTEAFF | TGTGCCAGCAGCTCACCGGGAACCCCCACTGAAGCTTTCTTT
TRBJ2-7 | TRBV7-9 | - | TRBD1 | CASSAGTGHSSYEQYF | TGTGCCAGCAGCGCCGGGACAGGGCATAGCTCCTACGAGCAGTACTTC
TRBJ1-5 | TRBV28 | - | - | CASSSQGIHQPQHF | TGTGCCAGCAGTTCTCAGGGTATTCATCAGCCCCAGCATTTT